The clone carrying this T cell receptor (beta chain) has only one observation. CDR3 length: 16 residues. Germline V lookup: CDR1 SGDLS, CDR2 YYNGEE. V shed 0 bases and J 8 bases; nucleotides not matched to a gene: 10. This sample was taken from a study of T cell changes during pregnancy in multiple sclerosis. Produced via immunoSEQ multiplex PCR; TCRdb's table is partial and in-frame only. Of under 95,000 clones listed, about 94% were seen once; the top ten hold 0.99%. This specimen was peripheral blood, taken in the second trimester of pregnancy. The rearrangement uses TRBV9 and TRBJ2-1; TRBD2 matches 8 bases. The TCR originated in a female donor in good health, enrolled as a control in a pregnancy study. This chain's CDR3 is CASSVATGRAGYEQFF. CDR3 nucleotides: TGTGCCAGCAGCGTAGCTACCGGGAGGGCCGGATATGAGCAGTTCTTC. Looking up the rest from reference TRBV9 and TRBJ2-1 gives the full variable domain: DSGVTQTPKHLITATGQRVTLRCSPRSGDLSVYWYQQSLDQGLQFLIQYYNGEERAKGNILERFSAQQFPDLHSELNLSSLELGDSALYFCASSVATGRAGYEQFFGPGTRLTVL.